The 19 T cell receptor beta chains below come from one sample, sequenced in a study of blood T cell repertoires in COVID-19. Profiling relied on immunoSEQ multiplex PCR, and the TCRdb table lists in-frame clones only, not all of them. Of a few hundred thousand clones listed, around nine tenths are singletons. Material for sequencing was peripheral blood. The receptors derive from a woman between 18 and 29 years old who had recovered from COVID-19.

The chain combines TRBV5-8 with TRBJ1-1; D is possibly TRBD1 (5 bases). The CDR3 is made up of 14 amino acids. Trimming pared 6 bases from V and 5 bases from J, leaving 17 bases between. The V gene's germline CDR1 is SGHTS and CDR2 YDEGEE. The chain's CDR3 is CASNPPAGRTEAFF. CDR3 sequence (DNA): TGTGCCAGCAATCCTCCGGCAGGGCGAACTGAAGCTTTCTTT.

V is TRBV27 and J is TRBJ1-2; 9 nucleotides match TRBD1. The CDR3 is 16 residues long. CDR1 is MNHEY and CDR2 is SMNVEV in the germline V gene (reference sequence). V was pared by 5 bases and J by 5 bases, with 12 bases of the junction left unmatched. The CDR3 here is CASSPRPGTGTYGYTF. The CDR3 region has the DNA TGTGCCAGCAGTCCGCGACCCGGGACAGGGACTTATGGCTACACCTTC.

The gene calls are TRBV3-1 (or the pseudogene TRBV3-2) and TRBJ2-7; TRBD1 matches 8 bases. The ends lost 1 base at V and 3 bases at J; junction bases unmatched: 2. CDR1 and CDR2 (germline): LGHDT, YNNKEL (reference sequence). The CDR3 covers 14 residues. The CDR3: CASSQGTGYYEQYF. DNA of the CDR3: TGTGCCAGCAGCCAAGGGACAGGGTACTACGAGCAGTACTTC.

The CDR3 nucleotides read TGTGCCAGCAGCTTGAGGTCAAGCGGGAGTGCCGGGGAGCTGTTTTTT. Amino acid sequence: CASSLRSSGSAGELFF. The chain recombines TRBV5-6 with TRBJ2-2; 8 nucleotides match TRBD2. This CDR3 has 16 amino acids. Looked up from germline, CDR1 is SGHDT and CDR2 is YYEEEE. The trim removed 1 base at V and 6 bases at J, leaving 8 bases unmatched.

This sequence joins TRBV11-2 and TRBJ2-7, with 8 nucleotides matching TRBD2. The CDR3 extends over 12 amino acids. CDR1 and CDR2 (germline): SGHAT, FQNNGV. J lost 12 bases, V lost 3 bases, and 7 bases had no gene match. The CDR3 region has the DNA TGTGCCAGCAGCTTTGGGGCGGGAGGATCGTACTTC. This encodes CASSFGAGGSYF.

Concerning this clone: Within the sample, other DNA sequences also encode this same CDR3. DNA for the CDR3: TGTGCCAGCAGCCAAGGTTTCGGTTCACCCCTCCACTTT. Amino acids: CASSQGFGSPLHF. The V gene is TRBV3-1 (or the pseudogene TRBV3-2), the J gene TRBJ1-6; D uncertain. This CDR3 spans 13 amino acids. Germline values: CDR1 LGHDT, CDR2 YNNKEL (reference sequence). V gave up 1 base and J gave up 9 bases, with 7 bases separating them.

The chain's CDR3 is CASSLSRTGPNIYGYTF. The CDR3 nucleotides are TGTGCCAGCAGTTTGAGTCGCACAGGCCCCAATATCTATGGCTACACCTTC. This chain joins TRBV28 and TRBJ1-2; a possible D gene is TRBD1 (5 bases). The CDR3 contains 17 residues. The germline gives CDR1 MDHEN, CDR2 SYDVKM. The V end was cut by 3 bases, the J end by 4 bases, with 21 bases between.

The chain is built from TRBV27 and TRBJ2-7; the D gene is possibly TRBD2 (5 bases). With 3 bases removed from V and 6 bases from J, the gap between germline ends came to 6 bases. CDR3 length: 11 residues. From germline, CDR1 is MNHEY and CDR2 SMNVEV (reference sequence). CDR3 coding DNA: TGTGCCAGCAGTTTTGCGGGCGAGCAGTACTTC. Its translation is CASSFAGEQYF.

This clone was found once. The chain carries TRBV5-5 and TRBJ1-2; a weak D match, TRBD1 (6 bases). Germline V gives CDR1 SGHKS, CDR2 YYEKEE (reference sequence). This CDR3 is 16 amino acids long. V dropped 3 bases and J dropped 3 bases, with 18 bases sitting between them. As DNA, the CDR3 is TGTGCCAGCAGCTCACACCGGGACAACGGGGACTATGGCTACACCTTC. This codes for CASSSHRDNGDYGYTF.

The chain combines TRBV18 with TRBJ2-6; D perhaps matches TRBD1 (5 bases). This CDR3 has 15 residues. The ends were cut back, 4 bases at V and 0 bases at J, with 7 bases in the middle. Germline CDR1 reads KGHSH; CDR2 reads LQKENI. This CDR3 reads CASSHRSSGANVLTF. CDR3 nucleotide sequence: TGTGCCAGCTCACACAGGAGCTCTGGGGCCAACGTCCTGACTTTC.

The rearrangement joins TRBV6-2 or TRBV6-3 to TRBJ1-5; D perhaps matches TRBD1 (6 bases). Trimming stripped 0 bases from V and 0 bases from J, with 15 bases between. The CDR3 spans 18 residues. Per the germline V gene, CDR1 is MNHEY and CDR2 is SVGEGT. For the CDR3, the DNA is TGTGCCAGCAGTTACTCGACAGGTTCCCGCTTTAGCAATCAGCCCCAGCATTTT. It is translated as CASSYSTGSRFSNQPQHF.

The rearrangement uses TRBV6-5 and TRBJ2-7, with D tentatively TRBD2 (6 bases). CDR1 is MNHEY and CDR2 is SVGAGI in the germline V gene. Trimming took off 6 bases at V and 4 bases at J, with 7 bases between the two ends. There are 11 residues in the CDR3. The DNA of the CDR3 is TGTGCCAGCAGGGAGGGATACGAGCAGTACTTC. Translation: CASREGYEQYF.

This chain uses TRBV11-3 with TRBJ2-5, with 7 nucleotides matching TRBD1. Germline V lookup: CDR1 SGHNT, CDR2 YENEEA. The CDR3 runs to 14 residues. Losses at the gene ends were 3 bases for V and 2 bases for J; bases not matched to a gene: 3. DNA for the CDR3: TGTGCCAGCAGCTTCGGGACAGCACAAGAGACCCAGTACTTC. It codes for CASSFGTAQETQYF.

The chain recombines TRBV18 with TRBJ2-1; 9 nucleotides match TRBD1. J gave up 0 bases and V 0 bases, and 6 bases lay outside the gene matches. This CDR3 contains 18 residues. Germline-derived CDR1 and CDR2 are KGHSH and LQKENI. As DNA, the CDR3 is TGTGCCAGCTCACCACCGACTGGACAGGGGTACTCCTACAATGAGCAGTTCTTC. Translating it yields CASSPPTGQGYSYNEQFF.

The sample holds a few counts of this clone. The genes are TRBV6-2 or TRBV6-3 and TRBJ2-7, with D maybe TRBD2 (5 bases). V lost 0 bases and J 2 bases, leaving 14 bases between the germline ends. Germline loops: CDR1 MNHEY, CDR2 SVGEGT. This CDR3 spans 16 amino acids. Written as DNA, the CDR3 is TGTGCCAGCAGTTACTCGGTAACGGGGAACGCCTACGAGCAGTACTTC. This codes for CASSYSVTGNAYEQYF.

This chain connects TRBV10-2 to TRBJ1-3; possibly TRBD1 for D (5 bases). V was cut by 2 bases and J by 3 bases, with 8 bases left in between. The CDR3 length is 14 residues. CDR1 is WSHSY, CDR2 SAAADI, per germline. As DNA, the CDR3 is TGCGCCAGCAGTGAGAACAGGAGTGGAAACACCATATATTTT. Its protein product is CASSENRSGNTIYF.

This chain links TRBV24-1 with TRBJ1-3, with D hard to call. V was clipped by 4 bases and J by 0 bases, with 6 bases between them. Germline V gives CDR1 KGHDR, CDR2 SFDVKD. CDR3 length: 14 residues. In DNA form, the CDR3 reads TGTGCCACCAGTGAGAGTAACTCTGGAAACACCATATATTTT. This sequence encodes CATSESNSGNTIYF.

This chain joins TRBV10-1 and TRBJ2-3, with D possibly being TRBD1 (6 bases). The CDR3 is 14 amino acids. The germline gives CDR1 WNHNN, CDR2 SYGVQD (reference sequence). V was cut by 5 bases and J by 5 bases, with 14 bases left in between. Written as DNA, the CDR3 is TGCGCCAGCAGTCCAGGGGTTATCGGAGATACGCAGTATTTT. Translated: CASSPGVIGDTQYF.

CDR3 DNA: TGTGCCAGCAGTTTCCTGGGACTATTAGTCAATGAGCAGTTCTTC. This sequence encodes CASSFLGLLVNEQFF. The V gene is TRBV27, the J gene TRBJ2-1; 7 nucleotides agree with TRBD2. The CDR3 runs to 15 residues. The germline gives CDR1 MNHEY, CDR2 SMNVEV (reference sequence). J gave up 6 bases and V 3 bases, and 8 bases lay outside the gene matches.